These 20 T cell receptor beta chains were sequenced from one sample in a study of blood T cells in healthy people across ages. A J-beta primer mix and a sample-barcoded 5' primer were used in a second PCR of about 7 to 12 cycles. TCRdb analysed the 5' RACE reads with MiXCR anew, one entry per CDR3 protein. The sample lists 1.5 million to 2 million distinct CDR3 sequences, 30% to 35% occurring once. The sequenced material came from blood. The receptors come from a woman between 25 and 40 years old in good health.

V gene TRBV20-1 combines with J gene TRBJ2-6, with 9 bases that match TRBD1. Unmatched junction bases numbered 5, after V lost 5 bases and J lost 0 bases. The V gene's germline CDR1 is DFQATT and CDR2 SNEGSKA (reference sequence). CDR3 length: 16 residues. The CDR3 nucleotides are TGCAGTGCTCGAACAGGGGGCGCCTCTGGGGCCAACGTCCTGACTTTC. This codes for CSARTGGASGANVLTF.

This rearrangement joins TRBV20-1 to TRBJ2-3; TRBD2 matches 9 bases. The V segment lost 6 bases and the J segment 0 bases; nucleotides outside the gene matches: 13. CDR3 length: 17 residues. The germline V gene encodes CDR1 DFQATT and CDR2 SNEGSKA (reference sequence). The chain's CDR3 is CSANPAGGFLSTDTQYF. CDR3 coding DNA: TGCAGTGCAAACCCAGCGGGAGGCTTTCTTAGCACAGATACGCAGTATTTT.

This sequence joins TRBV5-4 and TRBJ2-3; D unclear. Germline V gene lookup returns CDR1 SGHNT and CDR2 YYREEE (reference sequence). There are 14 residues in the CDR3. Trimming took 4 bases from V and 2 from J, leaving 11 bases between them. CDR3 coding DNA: TGTGCCAGCAGCGCGAATGCGGCCACAGATACGCAGTATTTT. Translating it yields CASSANAATDTQYF.

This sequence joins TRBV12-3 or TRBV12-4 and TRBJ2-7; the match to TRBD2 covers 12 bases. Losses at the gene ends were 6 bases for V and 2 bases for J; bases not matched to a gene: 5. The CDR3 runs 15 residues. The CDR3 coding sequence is TGTGCCAGCAGACCCCGGACTAGCGGGACCTACGAGCAGTACTTC. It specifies CASRPRTSGTYEQYF.

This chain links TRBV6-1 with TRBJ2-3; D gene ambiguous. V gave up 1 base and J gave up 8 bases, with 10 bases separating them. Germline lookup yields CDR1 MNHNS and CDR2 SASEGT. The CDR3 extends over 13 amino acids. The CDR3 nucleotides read TGTGCCAGCAGTGAAGGGGCCAGAGGTACGCAGTATTTT. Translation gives CASSEGARGTQYF.

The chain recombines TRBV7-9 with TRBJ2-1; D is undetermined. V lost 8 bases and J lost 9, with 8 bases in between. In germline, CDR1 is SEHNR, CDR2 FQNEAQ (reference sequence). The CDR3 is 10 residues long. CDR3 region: CASPEGEQFF. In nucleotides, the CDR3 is TGTGCCAGCCCAGAAGGTGAGCAGTTCTTC.

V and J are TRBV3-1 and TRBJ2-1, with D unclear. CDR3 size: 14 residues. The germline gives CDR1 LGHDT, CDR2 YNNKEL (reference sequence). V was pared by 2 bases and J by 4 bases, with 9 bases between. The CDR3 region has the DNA TGTGCCAGCAGCCAAACCTCGGAGTACAATGAGCAGTTCTTC. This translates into CASSQTSEYNEQFF.

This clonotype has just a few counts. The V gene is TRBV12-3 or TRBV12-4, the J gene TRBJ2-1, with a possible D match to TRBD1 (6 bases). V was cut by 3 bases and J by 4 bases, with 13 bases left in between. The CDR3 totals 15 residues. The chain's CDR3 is CASSFRGIGYNEQFF. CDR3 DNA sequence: TGTGCCAGCAGTTTTAGGGGGATTGGGTACAATGAGCAGTTCTTC.

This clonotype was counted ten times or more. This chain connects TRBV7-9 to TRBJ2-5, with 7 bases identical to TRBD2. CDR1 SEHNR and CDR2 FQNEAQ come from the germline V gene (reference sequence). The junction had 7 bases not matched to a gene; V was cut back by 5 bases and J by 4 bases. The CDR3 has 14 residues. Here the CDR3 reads CASSRDGRTETQYF. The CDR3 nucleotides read TGTGCCAGCAGCCGGGACGGGAGGACAGAGACCCAGTACTTC. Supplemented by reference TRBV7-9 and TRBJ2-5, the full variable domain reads DTGVSQNPRHKITKRGQNVTFRCDPISEHNRLYWYRQTLGQGPEFLTYFQNEAQLEKSRLLSDRFSAERPKGSFSTLEIQRTEQGDSAMYLCASSRDGRTETQYFGPGTRLLVL.

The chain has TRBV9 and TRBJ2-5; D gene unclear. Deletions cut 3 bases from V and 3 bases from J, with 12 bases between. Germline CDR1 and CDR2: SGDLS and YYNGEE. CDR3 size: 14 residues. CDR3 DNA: TGTGCCAGCAGCGGAGGCCTCCAGGAAGAGACCCAGTACTTC. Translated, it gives CASSGGLQEETQYF.

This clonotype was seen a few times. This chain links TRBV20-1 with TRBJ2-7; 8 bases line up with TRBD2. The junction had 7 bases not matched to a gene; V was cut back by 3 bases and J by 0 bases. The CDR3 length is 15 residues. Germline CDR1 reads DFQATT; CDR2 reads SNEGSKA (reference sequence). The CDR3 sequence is CSASPASGSSYEQYF. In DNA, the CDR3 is TGCAGTGCTAGCCCAGCCAGCGGGAGCTCCTACGAGCAGTACTTC.

The CDR3 here is CSARGAGQATYGYTF. Written as DNA, the CDR3 is TGCAGTGCTAGAGGAGCGGGACAGGCCACTTATGGCTACACCTTC. The chain couples TRBV20-1 to TRBJ1-2, with TRBD1 matching over 8 bases. Germline V gene data show CDR1 as DFQATT and CDR2 as SNEGSKA (reference sequence). With V trimmed by 1 base and J by 5 bases, 9 bases remained unmatched. The CDR3 runs to 15 residues.

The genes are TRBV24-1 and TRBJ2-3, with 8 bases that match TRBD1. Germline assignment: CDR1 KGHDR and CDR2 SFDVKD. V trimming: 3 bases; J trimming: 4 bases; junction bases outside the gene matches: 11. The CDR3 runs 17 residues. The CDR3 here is CATSDPHRGQGADTQYF. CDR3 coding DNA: TGTGCCACCAGTGATCCCCACCGAGGACAGGGAGCAGATACGCAGTATTTT.

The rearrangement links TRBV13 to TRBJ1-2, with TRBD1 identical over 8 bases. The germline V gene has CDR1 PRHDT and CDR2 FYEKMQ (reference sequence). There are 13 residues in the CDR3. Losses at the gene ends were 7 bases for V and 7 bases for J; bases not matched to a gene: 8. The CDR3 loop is CASTLDREAGYTF. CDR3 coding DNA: TGTGCCAGCACCTTGGACAGGGAGGCTGGCTACACCTTC.

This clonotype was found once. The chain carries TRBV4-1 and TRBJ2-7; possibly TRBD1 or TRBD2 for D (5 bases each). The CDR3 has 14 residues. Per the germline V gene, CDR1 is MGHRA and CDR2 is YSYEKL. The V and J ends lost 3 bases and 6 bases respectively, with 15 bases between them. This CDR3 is CASSQGPIPCEQYF. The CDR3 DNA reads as TGCGCCAGCAGCCAGGGACCCATCCCCTGCGAGCAGTACTTC.

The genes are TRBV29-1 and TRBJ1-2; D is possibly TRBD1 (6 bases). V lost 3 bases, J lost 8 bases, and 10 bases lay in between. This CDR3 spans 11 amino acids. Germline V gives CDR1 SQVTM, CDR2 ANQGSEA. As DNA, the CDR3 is TGCAGCGTTGACGAGGGGGGGGGCTACACCTTC. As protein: CSVDEGGGYTF.

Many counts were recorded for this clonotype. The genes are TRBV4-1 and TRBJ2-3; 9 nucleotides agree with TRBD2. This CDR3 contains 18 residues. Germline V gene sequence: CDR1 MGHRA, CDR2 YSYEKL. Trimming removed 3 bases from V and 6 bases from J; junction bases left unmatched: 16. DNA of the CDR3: TGCGCCAGCAGCCACCGGCCCCTCGGCGGGGGGGCTTATGATACGCAGTATTTT. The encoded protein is CASSHRPLGGGAYDTQYF.

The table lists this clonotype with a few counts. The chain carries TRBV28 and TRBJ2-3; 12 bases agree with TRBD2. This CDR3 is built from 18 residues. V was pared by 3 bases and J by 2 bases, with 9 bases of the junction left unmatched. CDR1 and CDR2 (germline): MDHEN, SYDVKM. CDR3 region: CASSLRTSGTSYTDTQYF. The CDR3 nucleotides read TGTGCCAGCAGTTTGAGGACTAGCGGGACTAGCTACACAGATACGCAGTATTTT.

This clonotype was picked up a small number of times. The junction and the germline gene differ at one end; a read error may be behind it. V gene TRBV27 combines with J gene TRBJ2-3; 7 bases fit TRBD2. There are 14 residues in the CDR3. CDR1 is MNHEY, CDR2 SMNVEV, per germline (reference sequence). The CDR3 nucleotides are TGTGCCAGCAGGCTGTGGGGGGGAACAGATACGCGGTATTTT. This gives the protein CASRLWGGTDTRYF.

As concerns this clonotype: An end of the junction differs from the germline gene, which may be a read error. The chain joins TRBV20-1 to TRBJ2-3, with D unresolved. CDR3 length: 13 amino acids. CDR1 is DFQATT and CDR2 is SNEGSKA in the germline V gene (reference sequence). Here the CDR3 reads CGARIGLGGTQYF. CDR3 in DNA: TGCGGTGCTAGAATAGGGCTTGGCGGTACGCAGTATTTT.